One and the same sample provided the 26 T cell receptor beta chains below, sequenced in a study of beta chain features in type 1 diabetes. TCRB transcripts that were expressed got sequenced, as all of the isolated RNA had been reverse transcribed. Only in-frame clones appear in the TCRdb table, and some are missing; sequencing was by immunoSEQ multiplex PCR. Of over 150,000 clones listed, 10% are singletons. Study observations and caveats: Shorter TCRB CDR3s, moderately but significantly so, were found in Type 1 diabetes patients in all four CD4+ subsets.

Antigens for these TCRs are unknown. The sample consisted of central memory CD4+ T cells from blood. These receptors were obtained from a man younger than 45 with type 1 diabetes.

This chain connects TRBV25-1 to TRBJ2-5; D perhaps matches TRBD2 (7 bases). The CDR3 contains 15 residues. V lost 2 bases, J lost 5 bases, and 15 bases lay in between. From germline, CDR1 is MGHDK and CDR2 SYGVNS. The CDR3 DNA is TGTGCCAGCAGTGAACCCAAACAGGGAGGGGAGACCCAGTACTTC. This translates into CASSEPKQGGETQYF.

This clone came up a few times. Written as DNA, the CDR3 is TGTGCCAGCAGCTATAACCTAGCTGGAGATACGCAGTATTTT. Translating it yields CASSYNLAGDTQYF. This chain links TRBV7-8 with TRBJ2-3; perhaps TRBD2 as D (5 bases). This CDR3 contains 14 residues. The germline gives CDR1 SGHVS, CDR2 FQNEAQ. V lost 4 bases to trimming and J lost 5 bases, with 13 bases between them.

CDR3 residues: CASSGAGDVSYEQYF. The CDR3 DNA is TGTGCCAGCAGCGGTGCGGGCGACGTCTCCTACGAGCAGTACTTC. The chain couples TRBV28 to TRBJ2-7; tentatively, D is TRBD2 (5 bases). Looked up from germline, CDR1 is MDHEN and CDR2 is SYDVKM. This CDR3 region has 15 residues. The V end was cut by 6 bases, the J end by 0 bases, with 15 bases between.

This clone was seen more than once but under ten times. This chain joins TRBV27 and TRBJ2-7; D not resolved. Deletions cut 1 base from V and 7 bases from J, with 11 bases between. The CDR3 is 13 amino acids. The V gene's germline CDR1 is MNHEY and CDR2 SMNVEV (reference sequence). CDR3 protein: CASSLFPSLEQYF. CDR3 bases: TGTGCCAGCAGTTTATTTCCCTCGTTGGAGCAGTACTTC.

Ten or more counts support this clone. The chain combines TRBV2 with TRBJ2-7, with unresolved D. The CDR3 covers 13 residues. Trimming cost V 2 bases and J 0 bases, with 5 bases left between them. CDR1 and CDR2 from the germline V gene are SNHLY and FYNNEI. The CDR3 region is CASSEWHSYEQYF. The CDR3 DNA follows: TGTGCCAGCAGTGAATGGCACTCCTACGAGCAGTACTTC.

The chain couples TRBV2 to TRBJ1-2; TRBD1 agrees at 8 bases. J lost 4 bases, V lost 10 bases, and 5 bases had no gene match. Germline lookup yields CDR1 SNHLY and CDR2 FYNNEI. The CDR3 has 12 amino acids. The CDR3 loop is CATGGVGYGYTF. In DNA form, the CDR3 reads TGTGCCACAGGGGGCGTCGGCTATGGCTACACCTTC.

Comments on this clone: This sample includes further DNA sequences coding for the same CDR3. V is TRBV27 and J is TRBJ2-1; the match to TRBD1 covers 10 bases. CDR1 MNHEY and CDR2 SMNVEV come from the germline V gene (reference sequence). This CDR3 is 14 amino acids long. V was clipped by 5 bases and J by 7 bases; unmatched bases: 5. CDR3 sequence: CASSRDRGVNEQFF. DNA for the CDR3: TGTGCCAGCAGTCGGGACAGGGGTGTTAATGAGCAGTTCTTC.

The chain uses TRBV5-1 and TRBJ2-3; 8 bases match TRBD1. The CDR3 totals 16 residues. From germline, CDR1 is SGHRS and CDR2 YFSETQ. J lost 8 bases, V lost 3 bases, and 14 bases had no gene match. In DNA, the CDR3 is TGCGCCAGCAGCTCACTCCCGGACAGGGTCTCAGTTACGCAGTATTTT. The encoded protein is CASSSLPDRVSVTQYF.

This clone was recorded many times. The V gene is TRBV7-9, the J gene TRBJ2-3; weak D call: TRBD2 (5 bases). Germline V gene data show CDR1 as SEHNR and CDR2 as FQNEAQ (reference sequence). The CDR3 covers 14 residues. V dropped 4 bases and J dropped 1 base, with 9 bases sitting between them. For the CDR3, the DNA is TGTGCCAGCAGCTATGGACTGGGCACAGATACGCAGTATTTT. Amino acids: CASSYGLGTDTQYF.

This clone showed up just a few times. The V gene is TRBV2, the J gene TRBJ2-1; no reliable D call. CDR3 length: 12 amino acids. Trimming cost V 3 bases and J 4 bases, with 4 bases left between them. Germline CDR1 and CDR2: SNHLY and FYNNEI. The CDR3, as DNA: TGTGCCAGCAGTGACCAGTACAATGAGCAGTTCTTC. It is translated as CASSDQYNEQFF.

The chain carries TRBV6-5 and TRBJ2-3, with 10 bases matching TRBD2. The CDR3 spans 16 residues. Germline CDR1 MNHEY, CDR2 SVGAGI. The V gene end was trimmed by 1 base and the J gene end by 5 bases; junction bases not matched to a gene: 6. In DNA, the CDR3 is TGTGCCAGCAGTTACTTCCTAGCGGGAGCCAAAGATACGCAGTATTTT. Translation gives CASSYFLAGAKDTQYF.

This chain links TRBV5-4 with TRBJ2-6; D might be TRBD1 (5 bases). V lost 4 bases, J lost 1 base, and 12 bases lay in between. CDR1 is SGHNT and CDR2 is YYREEE in the germline V gene (reference sequence). This CDR3 has 16 amino acids. CDR3 DNA: TGTGCCAGCAGCCGAGTGGACACGTCTGGGGCCAACGTCCTGACTTTC. This translates into CASSRVDTSGANVLTF.

The gene calls are TRBV4-3 and TRBJ2-1; 8 bases fit TRBD1. J gave up 9 bases and V 0 bases, and 4 bases lay outside the gene matches. The length of the CDR3 is 14 residues. In germline, CDR1 is LGHNA, CDR2 YSLEER. CDR3 residues: CASSQEIQGGEQFF. CDR3 DNA sequence: TGCGCCAGCAGCCAAGAAATACAGGGGGGTGAGCAGTTCTTC.

This clone was seen only a few times. The CDR3 region is CASSLVGFSLYNEQFF. CDR3 DNA: TGCGCCAGCAGCTTGGTGGGCTTTTCGCTCTACAATGAGCAGTTCTTC. The chain is built from TRBV5-1 and TRBJ2-1; D is uncertain. Trimming cost V 0 bases and J 3 bases, with 13 bases left between them. Germline CDR1 reads SGHRS; CDR2 reads YFSETQ. The CDR3 is 16 residues long.

Only a few counts were recorded for this clone. J is TRBJ2-1 and V is TRBV18; 7 bases map to TRBD1. CDR1 KGHSH and CDR2 LQKENI come from the germline V gene. After removal of 4 bases from V and 9 bases from J, the junction contained 6 bases not matched to a gene. The CDR3 consists of 13 residues. CDR3 protein: CASSQGAGREQFF. Written as DNA, the CDR3 is TGTGCCAGCTCACAGGGGGCCGGCCGTGAGCAGTTCTTC.

This chain uses TRBV5-4 with TRBJ2-1; TRBD2 aligns across 10 bases. Germline V gives CDR1 SGHNT, CDR2 YYREEE (reference sequence). Trimming removed 0 bases from V and 8 bases from J; junction bases left unmatched: 5. This CDR3 spans 15 amino acids. CDR3 coding DNA: TGTGCCAGCAGCTTGGGGACTAGCGGTATCGATGAGCAGTTCTTC. This codes for CASSLGTSGIDEQFF. Full variable domain (outside the CDR3, taken from reference TRBV5-4 and TRBJ2-1): ETGVTQSPTHLIKTRGQQVTLRCSSQSGHNTVSWYQQALGQGPQFIFQYYREEENGRGNFPPRFSGLQFPNYSSELNVNALELDDSALYLCASSLGTSGIDEQFFGPGTRLTVL.

This clone has more than one count but fewer than ten. The chain carries TRBV16 and TRBJ2-7; no reliable D call. The CDR3 consists of 11 residues. V lost 6 bases to trimming and J lost 4 bases, with 7 bases between them. The germline CDR1 and CDR2 sequences are KGHSY and FQNENV. The CDR3 sequence is CASSLQYEQYF. The CDR3 DNA is TGTGCCAGCAGTCTACAGTACGAGCAGTACTTC. The full variable domain, its missing parts supplied by reference TRBV16 and TRBJ2-7, is GEEVAQTPKHLVRGEGQKAKLYCAPIKGHSYVFWYQQVLKNEFKFLISFQNENVFDETGMPKERFSAKCLPNSPCSLEIQATKLEDSAVYFCASSLQYEQYFGPGTRLTVT.

The rearrangement links TRBV4-2 to TRBJ2-5; weak D call: TRBD2 (6 bases). The V end lost 4 bases, the J end lost 2 bases, and 14 bases lay between the germline ends. Germline V gene sequence: CDR1 LGHNA, CDR2 YNFKEQ. The CDR3 sequence is 15 residues long. Written as DNA, the CDR3 is TGTGCCAGCAGCCCGCTTGGCGGGACTCAAGAGACCCAGTACTTC. Translating gives CASSPLGGTQETQYF.

This clone was counted many times. V and J are TRBV30 and TRBJ2-6, with 9 bases aligning to TRBD1. The CDR3 is 17 amino acids. Germline V CDR1 and CDR2: GTSNPN, SVGIG (reference sequence). V gave up 3 bases and J gave up 0 bases; unmatched junction bases: 6. The CDR3 nucleotides are TGTGCCTGGAGGGGACAGGGACTCTTCTCTGGGGCCAACGTCCTGACTTTC. Protein: CAWRGQGLFSGANVLTF.

This clone showed up just a few times. CDR3 bases: TGTGCCAGCAGCCGCGGTGGGAGCTCCTACAATGAGCAGTTCTTC. Its translation: CASSRGGSSYNEQFF. V gene TRBV11-1 combines with J gene TRBJ2-1, with a tentative D call TRBD2 (5 bases). The V gene lost 5 bases and the J gene lost 0 bases, with 11 bases spanning the gap. The germline V gene encodes CDR1 SGHAT and CDR2 FQDESV (reference sequence). This CDR3 has 15 residues.

This clone was seen more than once but under ten times. CDR3 region: CASSLEVQGYQPQHF. In DNA, the CDR3 is TGTGCCAGCAGCTTAGAAGTACAGGGGTACCAGCCCCAGCATTTT. This chain links TRBV7-2 with TRBJ1-5; 7 bases map to TRBD1. CDR3 length equals 15 residues. CDR1 and CDR2 (germline): SGHTA, FQGNSA. The V and J ends lost 1 base and 7 bases, in that order; junction bases with no gene match: 7. Variable domain in full (rest from reference TRBV7-2 and TRBJ1-5): GAGVSQSPSNKVTEKGKDVELRCDPISGHTALYWYRQSLGQGLEFLIYFQGNSAPDKSGLPSDRFSAERTGGSVSTLTIQRTQQEDSAVYLCASSLEVQGYQPQHFGDGTRLSIL.

This rearrangement joins TRBV28 to TRBJ2-7; TRBD1 might be the D (8 bases). V was shortened by 8 bases and J by 4 bases, with 21 bases between the two germline ends. The CDR3 sequence is 15 residues long. The germline V gene has CDR1 MDHEN and CDR2 SYDVKM. CDR3 sequence: CASGGAGTGVYEQYF. In nucleotides, the CDR3 is TGTGCCAGCGGGGGGGCGGGGACAGGCGTATACGAGCAGTACTTC.

A few counts support this clone. V gene TRBV9 combines with J gene TRBJ2-7; no definite D call. This CDR3 is 14 amino acids long. The germline CDR1 and CDR2 sequences are SGDLS and YYNGEE. The V end lost 1 base, the J end lost 0 bases, and 8 bases lay between the germline ends. The CDR3 reads CASSVSADSYEQYF. The CDR3 nucleotides read TGTGCCAGCAGCGTATCGGCGGACTCCTACGAGCAGTACTTC.

This chain links TRBV29-1 with TRBJ2-3; no clear D. With 1 base removed from V and 0 bases from J, the gap between germline ends came to 8 bases. The CDR3 extends over 14 amino acids. The V gene's germline CDR1 is SQVTM and CDR2 ANQGSEA. For the CDR3, the DNA is TGCAGCGTTGAAGGCTCAACTAGCACAGATACGCAGTATTTT. Protein product: CSVEGSTSTDTQYF.

This chain uses TRBV10-3 with TRBJ2-4, with 8 positions matching TRBD2. V gave up 0 bases and J gave up 0 bases; unmatched junction bases: 10. The CDR3 length is 19 residues. Looked up from germline, CDR1 is ENHRY and CDR2 is SYGVKD. The CDR3 DNA is TGTGCCATCAGTGAGTCGATGGTTACTAGCGGCCTAGCCAAAAACATTCAGTACTTC. Protein: CAISESMVTSGLAKNIQYF.

The V and J genes are TRBV10-2 and TRBJ2-5; 7 bases are a match to TRBD2. After removal of 8 bases from V and 4 bases from J, the junction contained 7 bases not matched to a gene. The CDR3 totals 13 residues. Looked up from germline, CDR1 is WSHSY and CDR2 is SAAADI. The CDR3 coding sequence is TGCGCCAGCTCCCGACTAGCAAGAGAGACCCAGTACTTC. It encodes CASSRLARETQYF.